Listed below are T cell receptor beta chains from one sample, sequenced in a study of T cell repertoires in cytomegalovirus infection. TCRdb reprocessed the reads with MiXCR, giving one entry per CDR3 protein. This table holds approximately 990,000 distinct CDR3 sequences, around 30% found once. Their antigens are not known. Sequenced here: cultured CD8+ T cells from PBMCs, sampled from culture after CMV antigen stimulation. The receptors come from a human donor in good health (CMV status not recorded). Some clones in this sample may be carry-over from other donors' samples. Both conserved end residues are part of each CDR3. The D gene is left open where the match is weak. Clone size is shown for a subset of rows, as once, few, many or a class of expanded clone.

TRBD1	TRBJ1-1	TRBV7-6	many	TGTGCCAGCAGCCCAGGGGGAGCGAACACTGAAGCTTTCTTT	CASSPGGANTEAFF
TRBD2	TRBJ2-1	TRBV4-2	few	TGTGCCAGCAGCCAAGAACCGACTAGCGGGGGGGAACATGAGCAGTTCTTC	CASSQEPTSGGEHEQFF
NA	TRBJ2-3	TRBV6-1	NA	TGTGCCAGCAGTGAACAGTGGAGAAATTGGGGCACAGATACGCAGTATTTT	CASSEQWRNWGTDTQYF
NA	TRBJ2-5	TRBV10-3	NA	TGTGCCATCAGTGTGGGGACTGGAGTGGAGACCCAGTACTTC	CAISVGTGVETQYF
TRBD1	TRBJ1-2	TRBV5-5	NA	TGTGCCAGCAGCCCCTATCGGACAGGGTGGGTTGAAGGCTACACCTTC	CASSPYRTGWVEGYTF
NA	TRBJ1-5	TRBV20-1	NA	TGCAGTGCTAGAGTCCACGGTAGCAATCAGCCCCAGCATTTT	CSARVHGSNQPQHF
NA	TRBJ1-2	TRBV12-3/TRBV12-4	NA	TGTGCCAGCCGCCCTGCCACCTGGGATGGCTACACCTTC	CASRPATWDGYTF
NA	TRBJ1-6	TRBV12-3/TRBV12-4	few	TGTGCCAGCAGCTTCCGGGACGGAGATTCACCCCTCCACTTT	CASSFRDGDSPLHF
TRBD1	TRBJ2-5	TRBV9	few	TGTGCCAGCAGATCTCCTCCGGGACAGGGGCAAGAGACCCAGTACTTC	CASRSPPGQGQETQYF
TRBD1	TRBJ2-5	TRBV6-2/TRBV6-3	NA	TGTGCCAGCAGTTACTCAACTCGGACAGGGGAGCAAGAGACCCAGTACTTC	CASSYSTRTGEQETQYF
NA	TRBJ2-7	TRBV6-2/TRBV6-3	few	TGTGCCAGCAGTTACTCAAGGACAACCTACGAGCAGTACTTC	CASSYSRTTYEQYF
TRBD1	TRBJ1-4	TRBV19	NA	TGTGCCAGTACCGAGGACAGGGGGCCAGCAACTAATGAAAAACTGTTTTTT	CASTEDRGPATNEKLFF
NA	TRBJ1-5	TRBV6-1	many	TGTGCCAGCAGGGGGACGGATTATAGCAATCAGCCCCAGCATTTT	CASRGTDYSNQPQHF
TRBD2	TRBJ2-1	TRBV6-1	few	TGTGCCAGCAGTGACCCAGCGGGGGGGCCCTACAATGAGCAGTTCTTC	CASSDPAGGPYNEQFF
NA	TRBJ1-2	TRBV6-6	many	TGTGCCAGCAGTTACTCGATACTCGGGGGGCCAGCAGAGACCGATGAAGGCTACACCTTC	CASSYSILGGPAETDEGYTF
NA	TRBJ1-2	TRBV4-1	once	TGCGCCAGCAGCCAAGATTTTTCGATTCTTGGCTACACCTTC	CASSQDFSILGYTF
TRBD1	TRBJ2-2	TRBV19	NA	TGTGCCAGCTGGGACAGGGGGAGACCGGGCACCGGGGAGCTGTTTTTT	CASWDRGRPGTGELFF
NA	TRBJ1-3	TRBV7-9	few	TGTGCCAGCAGCTTACCCCCCAGAACGTTTTCTGGAAACACCATATATTTT	CASSLPPRTFSGNTIYF
TRBD1	TRBJ1-5	TRBV23-1	NA	TGCGCCAGCAGTCTCCGGACAGGGGGCGAATATCAGCCCCAGCATTTT	CASSLRTGGEYQPQHF
NA	TRBJ1-1	TRBV7-4	NA	TGTGCCAGCAGCTTAGCGCGGGAGGCAGGGGCTTTCTTT	CASSLAREAGAFF
TRBD1	TRBJ2-5	TRBV6-5	many	TGTGCCAGCAGTTACACCTCCGGGACAGGGTTTGGCGTCCAAGAGACCCAGTACTTC	CASSYTSGTGFGVQETQYF
NA	TRBJ1-2	TRBV7-6	many	TGTGCCAGCAGCCCTCCACACGATCCGGACCTCGTTAATGGCTACACCTTC	CASSPPHDPDLVNGYTF
TRBD2	TRBJ2-2	TRBV7-8	many	TGTGCCAGCAGCTCGACTAGCGGGGGGGCGTGGGAGCTGTTTTTT	CASSSTSGGAWELFF
NA	TRBJ1-2	TRBV7-8	many	TGTGCCAGCAGCTTAGCGCAGGGTCCTGGCTACACCTTC	CASSLAQGPGYTF
TRBD1	TRBJ2-7	TRBV12-3/TRBV12-4	many	TGTGCCAGCAGTTGGGACAGGGGCGGCCCCCCCCAAGCCACCTACGAGCAGTACTTC	CASSWDRGGPPQATYEQYF
NA	TRBJ1-1	TRBV4-3	few	TGCGCCAGCAGCCAAGAATCCCCATGGGGGGGAATGAACACTGAAGCTTTCTTT	CASSQESPWGGMNTEAFF
TRBD1	TRBJ2-1	TRBV7-2	many	TGTGCCAGCAGCTTAGAGGGACAGGGACGCTACAATGAGCAGTTCTTC	CASSLEGQGRYNEQFF
NA	TRBJ2-3	TRBV7-9	NA	TGTGCCAGCAGCTTTTCCCTCGGGTTCCGCACAGATACGCAGTATTTT	CASSFSLGFRTDTQYF
NA	TRBJ2-1	TRBV4-1	many	TGCGCCAGCAGCCAAGAGACAAACTACAATGAGCAGTTCTTC	CASSQETNYNEQFF
NA	TRBJ1-2	TRBV27	NA	TGTGCCAGCAGTCTCCGAGGGCCCAAGGTATATGGCTACACCTTC	CASSLRGPKVYGYTF
NA	TRBJ1-6	TRBV27	NA	TGTGCCAGCACCCCCTTGGGGAAGAATTCACCCCTCCACTTT	CASTPLGKNSPLHF
NA	TRBJ1-2	TRBV5-5	NA	TGTGCCAGCAGTTCTCCCCGAAAAGGCCCTAACTATGGCTACACCTTC	CASSSPRKGPNYGYTF
TRBD2	TRBJ2-7	TRBV7-8	few	TGTGCCAGCAGCTTAGGGGCGACTAGCGGGGCCCCCTACGAGCAGTACTTC	CASSLGATSGAPYEQYF
NA	TRBJ2-1	TRBV19	NA	TGTGCCAGTAGTATTGAACCACCATACAATGAGCAGTTCTTC	CASSIEPPYNEQFF
TRBD2	TRBJ2-3	TRBV7-2	many	TGTGCCAGCAGCTTAGGCGGGGGGGGGTACACAGATACGCAGTATTTT	CASSLGGGGYTDTQYF
NA	TRBJ2-1	TRBV7-6	many	TGTGCCAGCAGCTTATACGGGGGCCCTTACAATGAGCAGTTCTTC	CASSLYGGPYNEQFF
TRBD1	TRBJ2-1	TRBV9	few	TGTGCCAGCAGCATCGGGACAGGTATAAAGAATGAGCAGTTCTTC	CASSIGTGIKNEQFF
NA	TRBJ2-1	TRBV4-3	few	TGCGCCAGCAGCCAACAGGATTACAATGAGCAGTTCTTC	CASSQQDYNEQFF
NA	TRBJ2-1	TRBV12-3/TRBV12-4	NA	TGTGCCAGCAGTTCCCCGGGAACAGGCAGCCATGAGCAGTTCTTC	CASSSPGTGSHEQFF
TRBD1	TRBJ2-1	TRBV12-3/TRBV12-4	few	TGTGCCAGCAGTGCCAGTACAGGGGGTGAGCAGTTCTTC	CASSASTGGEQFF
TRBD2	TRBJ2-1	TRBV7-9	few	TGTGCCAGCAGCTTAACCAGCGGGGGGGCCCACAATGAGCAGTTCTTC	CASSLTSGGAHNEQFF
NA	TRBJ1-2	TRBV7-2	many	TGTGCCAGCAGCCCCTCGGACACCAAAGCTAACTATGGCTACACCTTC	CASSPSDTKANYGYTF
NA	TRBJ1-5	TRBV7-8	NA	TGTACCAGCAGCGTTACCGGGACGAGCAATCAGCCCCAGCATTTT	CTSSVTGTSNQPQHF
TRBD1	TRBJ2-7	TRBV19	NA	TGTGCCAGTAAGGGGACAGGGAGCTCCTACGAGCAGTACTTC	CASKGTGSSYEQYF
TRBD2	TRBJ2-5	TRBV27	NA	TGTGCCAGCAGTTTCCGGACTAGCGGGGATCAAGAGACCCAGTACTTC	CASSFRTSGDQETQYF
NA	TRBJ1-1	TRBV12-3/TRBV12-4	NA	TGTGCCAGCAGTTTAGAAGTTGCGCGCCACCTCAACACTGAAGCTTTCTTT	CASSLEVARHLNTEAFF
NA	TRBJ1-5	TRBV5-6	NA	TGTGCCAGCAGCCGGGATGGCCAGGGTGGCAATCAGCCCCAGCATTTT	CASSRDGQGGNQPQHF
NA	TRBJ1-1	TRBV7-9	NA	TGTGCCAGCATCGTTGGGGGGGAGGGGACTGAAGCTTTCTTT	CASIVGGEGTEAFF
TRBD2	TRBJ2-1	TRBV6-6	few	TGTGCCAGCACCCACGGGGAGGGGTCACTTTCTTACAATGAGCAGTTCTTC	CASTHGEGSLSYNEQFF
NA	TRBJ2-7	TRBV27	few	TGTGCCAGCAGTTTGAGAGGATCGATCTACGAGCAGTACTTC	CASSLRGSIYEQYF
TRBD1	TRBJ2-2	TRBV6-2/TRBV6-3	few	TGTGCCAGCAGCCTGACAGGGTGGGTCACCGGGGAGCTGTTTTTT	CASSLTGWVTGELFF
NA	TRBJ1-4	TRBV12-3/TRBV12-4	few	TGTGCCAGCAATCCCTCCGGGACAACTAATGAAAAACTGTTTTTT	CASNPSGTTNEKLFF
NA	TRBJ1-5	TRBV5-4	few	TGTGCCAGCAGCTTTTGGGGGGGAGGTCAGCCCCAGCATTTT	CASSFWGGGQPQHF
NA	TRBJ1-3	TRBV27	many	TGTGCCAGCAGCTTGTACTCTGGAAACACCATATATTTT	CASSLYSGNTIYF
NA	TRBJ2-1	TRBV25-1	few	TGTGCCAGCAGTGAATTATATGGGGACAATGAGCAGTTCTTC	CASSELYGDNEQFF
NA	TRBJ2-3	TRBV7-8	many	TGTGCCAGCAGCTTAGTTCCCCGCACAGATACGCAGTATTTT	CASSLVPRTDTQYF
NA	TRBJ1-2	TRBV2	NA	TGTGCCAGCGCAGACTTTTTTAACTATGGCTACACCTTC	CASADFFNYGYTF